The rows below give T cell receptor beta chains drawn from one sample of a study of blood T cell repertoires in COVID-19. Produced via immunoSEQ multiplex PCR; TCRdb's table is partial and in-frame only. This table holds 130,000 or so clones, around 89% found once. The specimen sequenced was peripheral blood. The receptors originated from a man in his 70s with active COVID-19. Each CDR3 is given with its conserved first and last residue. D genes are given only for firm matches. Some rows have no size entry. The others give once, few or many, or a class for an expanded clone.

D gene,clone size,J gene,V gene,CDR3 protein,CDR3 DNA
NA,NA,TRBJ2-1,TRBV5-1,CASSLARERGEQFF,TGCGCCAGCAGCTTGGCCAGAGAGCGAGGCGAGCAGTTCTTC
NA,NA,TRBJ1-1,TRBV7-6,CASSLQGRSGNTEAFF,TGTGCCAGCAGCTTACAGGGGCGGTCGGGAAACACTGAAGCTTTCTTT
TRBD1,NA,TRBJ2-6,TRBV4-1,CASSQEDPGGRGRISGANVLTF,TGCGCCAGCAGCCAAGAAGATCCGGGTGGCAGGGGGCGCATATCTGGGGCCAACGTCCTGACTTTC
NA,NA,TRBJ2-1,TRBV5-4,CASSLGENEQFF,TGTGCCAGCAGCTTGGGGGAGAATGAGCAGTTCTTC
TRBD2,NA,TRBJ2-5,TRBV5-4,CASSPGTSGGQETQYF,TGTGCCAGCAGCCCCGGGACTAGCGGGGGTCAAGAGACCCAGTACTTC
NA,NA,TRBJ2-3,TRBV4-3,CASSQDRATGSTDTQYF,TGCGCCAGCAGCCAAGATCGGGCGACAGGAAGCACAGATACGCAGTATTTT
TRBD2,NA,TRBJ2-3,TRBV4-1,CASSRALAGGSDTQYF,TGCGCCAGCAGCCGAGCACTGGCGGGAGGGTCGGATACGCAGTATTTT
NA,NA,TRBJ2-1,TRBV5-4,CASSWSGAIYNEQFF,TGTGCCAGCAGCTGGTCAGGGGCTATCTACAATGAGCAGTTCTTC
TRBD1,once,TRBJ2-1,TRBV18,CASSPPGQGGNEQFF,TGTGCCAGCTCACCACCGGGACAGGGAGGGAATGAGCAGTTCTTC
NA,NA,TRBJ1-1,TRBV6-5,CASSFGGPNTEAFF,TGTGCCAGCAGTTTTGGAGGACCGAACACTGAAGCTTTCTTT
TRBD1,NA,TRBJ1-1,TRBV7-8,CASSLTRGDTEAFF,TGTGCCAGCAGCTTAACCAGGGGGGACACTGAAGCTTTCTTT
TRBD2,once,TRBJ2-1,TRBV7-2,CASSPGGLAGVSSYNEQFF,TGTGCCAGCAGCCCAGGAGGACTAGCGGGAGTGAGCTCCTACAATGAGCAGTTCTTC
TRBD1,NA,TRBJ1-4,TRBV6-4,CASRSGQNEKLFF,TGTGCCAGCAGGTCGGGACAGAATGAAAAACTGTTTTTT
NA,once,TRBJ2-1,TRBV5-1,CASSLTDNNEQFF,TGCGCCAGCAGCTTGACCGACAACAATGAGCAGTTCTTC
NA,NA,TRBJ1-1,TRBV7-9,CASSLTQGFGTEAFF,TGTGCCAGCAGCTTAACCCAGGGGTTCGGCACTGAAGCTTTCTTT
TRBD2,NA,TRBJ2-5,TRBV7-9,CASSEGTSAQETQYF,TGTGCCAGCAGCGAAGGGACTAGCGCTCAAGAGACCCAGTACTTC
NA,NA,TRBJ2-7,TRBV30,CAWTSGTSYEQYF,TGTGCCTGGACCTCCGGGACATCTTACGAGCAGTACTTC
TRBD2,once,TRBJ2-3,TRBV6-5,CASSFRREGDTQYF,TGTGCCAGCAGTTTTCGGCGGGAGGGCGATACGCAGTATTTT
TRBD1,NA,TRBJ2-6,TRBV27,CASRTGTANSGANVLTF,TGTGCCAGCCGTACCGGGACAGCGAACTCTGGGGCCAACGTCCTGACTTTC
NA,NA,TRBJ2-1,TRBV5-1,CASSSGTYNEQFF,TGCGCCAGCAGCTCCGGGACCTACAATGAGCAGTTCTTC
NA,NA,TRBJ1-1,TRBV5-5,CASSLLADTEAFF,TGTGCCAGCAGCTTGTTAGCGGACACTGAAGCTTTCTTT
NA,NA,TRBJ2-1,TRBV27,CASSIGRGGWDEQFF,TGTGCCAGCAGTATAGGTAGGGGTGGGTGGGATGAGCAGTTCTTC
NA,few,TRBJ2-1,TRBV30,CAWSSWGLAEYNEQFF,TGTGCCTGGAGTAGTTGGGGGCTAGCGGAATACAATGAGCAGTTCTTC
TRBD1,NA,TRBJ2-7,TRBV7-9,CASSSDPGTGTFSYEQYF,TGTGCCAGCAGTTCCGACCCCGGGACAGGGACCTTCTCCTACGAGCAGTACTTC
NA,NA,TRBJ1-5,TRBV5-1,CASSLEGDSNQPQHF,TGCGCCAGCAGCTTGGAGGGGGATAGCAATCAGCCCCAGCATTTT
TRBD2,many,TRBJ2-7,TRBV4-1,CASSQDTASGRDEQYF,TGCGCCAGCAGCCAAGATACGGCTAGCGGGAGGGACGAGCAGTACTTC
TRBD1,few,TRBJ2-1,TRBV7-2,CASSLSGTGTGLVNEQFF,TGTGCCAGCAGCTTATCCGGAACCGGGACAGGGTTGGTCAATGAGCAGTTCTTC
NA,NA,TRBJ1-2,TRBV30,CAWSVRREGGYTF,TGTGCCTGGAGTGTAAGAAGGGAGGGTGGCTACACCTTC
TRBD1,few,TRBJ1-2,TRBV6-5,CASSPTGGASVGYTF,TGTGCCAGCAGTCCAACAGGGGGCGCGTCGGTCGGCTACACCTTC
NA,NA,TRBJ2-1,TRBV28,CASSPTGLSYYNEQFF,TGTGCCAGCAGTCCCACGGGACTCTCCTACTACAATGAGCAGTTCTTC
TRBD2,NA,TRBJ2-1,TRBV5-4,CASSPGGVSHNEQFF,TGTGCCAGCAGCCCGGGGGGAGTCTCGCACAATGAGCAGTTCTTC
NA,NA,TRBJ1-4,TRBV25-1,CASSFTVATNEKLFF,TGTGCCAGCAGTTTTACTGTCGCAACTAATGAAAAACTGTTTTTT
TRBD1,NA,TRBJ1-1,TRBV19,CATTAQGLVEAFF,TGTGCCACCACTGCACAGGGGTTAGTGGAAGCTTTCTTT
TRBD2,NA,TRBJ2-5,TRBV18,CASSRTSRTSGRAAETQYF,TGTGCCAGCTCACGAACATCTAGGACTAGCGGGAGGGCCGCGGAGACCCAGTACTTC
NA,NA,TRBJ1-1,TRBV12-5,CASGLSGGGTEAFF,TGTGCTAGTGGTCTCTCCGGGGGGGGCACTGAAGCTTTCTTT
TRBD2,NA,TRBJ2-5,TRBV24-1,CATSDPPSGEETQYF,TGTGCCACCAGTGACCCCCCCAGCGGGGAAGAGACCCAGTACTTC
NA,NA,TRBJ2-3,TRBV6-5,CASARESWADTQYF,TGTGCCAGCGCCCGGGAATCATGGGCAGATACGCAGTATTTT
TRBD1,NA,TRBJ2-5,TRBV5-1,CASSRGQGKETQYF,TGCGCCAGCAGCCGGGGACAGGGGAAAGAGACCCAGTACTTC
NA,NA,TRBJ2-1,TRBV4-1,CASSQLRAAKTNSYNEQFF,TGCGCCAGCAGCCAATTAAGGGCAGCTAAGACTAACTCCTACAATGAGCAGTTCTTC
NA,NA,TRBJ1-2,TRBV25-1,CASSDMGVDYGYTF,TGTGCCAGCAGTGATATGGGAGTCGACTATGGCTACACCTTC
NA,NA,TRBJ2-5,TRBV7-2,CASSFGLLQETQYF,TGTGCCAGCAGCTTCGGTCTTCTCCAAGAGACCCAGTACTTC
TRBD1,NA,TRBJ2-7,TRBV30,CAWSPGQGDEQYF,TGTGCCTGGAGTCCGGGACAGGGGGACGAGCAGTACTTC
TRBD2,NA,TRBJ2-2,TRBV5-4,CASSPTSGRGNTGELFF,TGTGCCAGCAGCCCGACTAGCGGGAGGGGGAACACCGGGGAGCTGTTTTTT
NA,NA,TRBJ2-3,TRBV5-4,CASSFRGGTDTQYF,TGTGCCAGCAGCTTCAGAGGGGGAACAGATACGCAGTATTTT
NA,NA,TRBJ1-6,TRBV9,CASSVAPTAGTIAVGSPLHF,TGTGCCAGCAGCGTAGCGCCTACCGCCGGGACTATCGCGGTGGGTTCACCCCTCCACTTT
TRBD1,NA,TRBJ1-2,TRBV5-8,CASSTHRGVGYTF,TGTGCCAGCAGCACCCACAGGGGAGTTGGCTACACCTTC
TRBD2,once,TRBJ2-7,TRBV9,CASSRTTSGYEQYF,TGTGCCAGCAGCCGTACGACTAGCGGCTACGAGCAGTACTTC
NA,NA,TRBJ2-2,TRBV4-3,CASSQGDTGRTGELFF,TGCGCCAGCAGCCAGGGGGACACAGGAAGGACCGGGGAGCTGTTTTTT
TRBD1,NA,TRBJ1-2,TRBV2,CASSVGQGGDYGYTF,TGTGCCAGCAGCGTAGGACAGGGGGGGGACTATGGCTACACCTTC